The 32 T cell receptor beta chains listed next were all sequenced from one sample in a study of T-cell memory formation after mild COVID-19. TCRdb itself ran the 5' RACE reads through MiXCR, one entry per CDR3 protein. In the table there are approximately 300,000 distinct CDR3 sequences, roughly 15% of which are singletons. The sequencing input was PBMCs or a T cell subset sorted from them (not recorded which). Source of these receptors: a man younger than 35 who had mild COVID-19 (a few samples of this study predate the infection). Cell type and time point are not known.

With respect to this clonotype: A junction end diverges from the germline sequence, so it may reflect a read error. The J gene is TRBJ2-1, the V gene TRBV5-1, with 11 nucleotides matching TRBD2. CDR1 SGHRS and CDR2 YFSETQ come from the germline V gene. There are 15 residues in the CDR3. CDR3 sequence (DNA): TGCGCCAGCAGCATACTAGCGGGGGCCCACAATGAGCAGGACTTC. Protein sequence: CASSILAGAHNEQDF.

The chain combines TRBV28 with TRBJ2-7, with D possibly called TRBD1 or TRBD2 (5 bases each). The CDR3 sequence is 14 residues long. Looked up from germline, CDR1 is MDHEN and CDR2 is SYDVKM. V lost 7 bases to trimming and J lost 0 bases, with 13 bases between them. The CDR3 here is CASTSGTSSYEQYV. The DNA for the CDR3 is TGTGCCAGCACTAGTGGGACGTCCTCCTACGAGCAGTACGTC.

This clonotype was observed a few times. V and J are TRBV19 and TRBJ2-3; D possibly matches TRBD1 or TRBD2 (5 bases each). The germline gives CDR1 LNHDA, CDR2 SQIVND (reference sequence). V lost 4 bases to trimming and J lost 1 base, with 21 bases between them. CDR3 length equals 18 residues. CDR3 in amino acids: CASSNRLPRRGRTDTQYF. CDR3 DNA sequence: TGTGCCAGTAGTAACCGACTTCCGCGTCGGGGACGCACAGATACGCAGTATTTT.

This sequence joins TRBV4-3 and TRBJ2-7; D assignment may be TRBD1 or TRBD2 (6 bases each). Trimming removed 1 base from V and 3 bases from J, with 16 bases in between. In germline, CDR1 is LGHNA, CDR2 YSLEER. The CDR3 runs to 16 residues. CDR3 residues: CASSQGWGAFYYEQYF. DNA for the CDR3: TGCGCCAGCAGCCAAGGGTGGGGGGCCTTCTACTACGAGCAGTACTTC.

This clonotype was picked up a small number of times. This chain connects TRBV11-2 to TRBJ2-2, with D possibly being TRBD2 (6 bases). V was clipped by 0 bases and J by 0 bases, with 8 bases between them. Germline assignment: CDR1 SGHAT and CDR2 FQNNGV. The CDR3 is 16 residues long. The CDR3 region has the DNA TGTGCCAGCAGCTTAGAGGCGGGGACGAACACCGGGGAGCTGTTTTTT. Amino acid sequence: CASSLEAGTNTGELFF.

In nucleotides, the CDR3 is TGTGCCAGCAGCTTAGCGGCGGGGGGGGAAGAGACCCAGTACTTC. This gives the protein CASSLAAGGEETQYF. This chain joins TRBV7-8 and TRBJ2-5; 9 nucleotides match TRBD2. Germline lookup yields CDR1 SGHVS and CDR2 FQNEAQ. This CDR3 is 15 amino acids long. The junction had 2 bases not matched to a gene; V was cut back by 0 bases and J by 3 bases.

The V gene is TRBV14, the J gene TRBJ1-2, with D hard to call. The CDR3 consists of 12 residues. Trimming pared 0 bases from V and 6 bases from J, leaving 5 bases between. CDR1 and CDR2 from the germline V gene are SGHDN and FVKESK. CDR3 sequence: CASSQDPDGYTF. The CDR3 DNA sequence: TGTGCCAGCAGCCAAGATCCGGATGGCTACACCTTC.

This clonotype appeared a few times. This rearrangement joins TRBV6-2 or TRBV6-3 to TRBJ2-7, with 9 positions matching TRBD1. The length of the CDR3 is 14 residues. Germline CDR1 MNHEY, CDR2 SVGEGT. Trimming removed 7 bases from V and 8 bases from J; junction bases left unmatched: 12. The CDR3, as DNA: TGTGCCAGCATAGACCGGGACAGGGCGGATCAGCAGTACGTC. This encodes CASIDRDRADQQYV.

V gene TRBV7-2 combines with J gene TRBJ1-1; no clear D. The germline V gene has CDR1 SGHTA and CDR2 FQGNSA. V lost 4 bases and J 3 bases, leaving 9 bases between the germline ends. This CDR3 region has 13 residues. CDR3 amino acids: CASSYDTYTEAFF. CDR3 bases: TGTGCCAGCAGCTACGACACATACACTGAAGCTTTCTTT.

A few counts support this clonotype. The V and J genes are TRBV9 and TRBJ1-4, with D possibly TRBD1 on 5 matching bases. The CDR3 has 15 residues. Germline CDR1 is SGDLS and CDR2 is YYNGEE. Trimming cost V 5 bases and J 0 bases, with 11 bases left between them. The CDR3 protein is CASRAGLATNEKLFF. In nucleotides, the CDR3 is TGTGCCAGCAGGGCAGGGTTGGCAACTAATGAAAAACTGTTTTTT.

The chain is built from TRBV5-1 and TRBJ1-1; weak D call: TRBD1 (6 bases). Trimming pared 1 base from V and 7 bases from J, leaving 11 bases between. Germline V gene sequence: CDR1 SGHRS, CDR2 YFSETQ. The CDR3 consists of 13 residues. The CDR3 DNA reads TGCGCCAGCAGCTTGATGGGGGGCGTTGAAGCTTTCTTT. It encodes CASSLMGGVEAFF. Using reference TRBV5-1 and TRBJ1-1 for the parts outside the CDR3, the full variable domain is KAGVTQTPRYLIKTRGQQVTLSCSPISGHRSVSWYQQTPGQGLQFLFEYFSETQRNKGNFPGRFSGRQFSNSRSEMNVSTLELGDSALYLCASSLMGGVEAFFGQGTRLTVV.

The chain carries TRBV5-1 and TRBJ2-4; the D is unclear. V gave up 4 bases and J gave up 0 bases, with 8 bases separating them. CDR1 and CDR2 from the germline V gene are SGHRS and YFSETQ. The CDR3 runs 14 residues. As DNA, the CDR3 is TGCGCCAGCAGCCCGACACTAGCCAAAAACATTCAGTACTTC. Translation: CASSPTLAKNIQYF.

This clonotype was detected many times. This rearrangement joins TRBV11-2 to TRBJ1-6; 8 bases are shared with TRBD1. V dropped 7 bases and J dropped 10; count of bases not matched to a gene: 15. The CDR3 covers 16 residues. Per germline, CDR1 SGHAT and CDR2 FQNNGV. The CDR3 is CASTPEGQGGLSPLHF. The CDR3 bases are TGTGCCAGCACCCCGGAAGGACAGGGAGGACTCTCACCCCTCCACTTT.

The V and J genes are TRBV14 and TRBJ1-1; the D is unclear. This CDR3 is 12 amino acids long. The V end was cut by 4 bases, the J end by 4 bases, with 7 bases between. In germline, CDR1 is SGHDN, CDR2 FVKESK. The CDR3 nucleotides read TGTGCCAGCAGCCGTCTTTTCACTGAAGCTTTCTTT. Protein sequence: CASSRLFTEAFF.

The chain joins TRBV7-2 to TRBJ1-3, with TRBD1 as a possible D gene (5 bases). The CDR3 covers 13 residues. Deletions cut 5 bases from V and 7 bases from J, with 12 bases between. Per germline, CDR1 SGHTA and CDR2 FQGNSA. CDR3: CASSPRRGNTIYF. The CDR3, as DNA: TGTGCCAGCAGCCCCCGGAGGGGTAACACCATATATTTT.

This clonotype came up a few times. The V call is TRBV6-5, the J call TRBJ1-4; 7 nucleotides line up with TRBD1. The CDR3 is made up of 15 amino acids. The V gene end was trimmed by 2 bases and the J gene end by 2 bases; junction bases not matched to a gene: 2. CDR1 and CDR2 (germline): MNHEY, SVGAGI. CDR3 sequence: CASSYEGATNEKLFF. For the CDR3, the DNA is TGTGCCAGCAGTTACGAGGGGGCGACTAATGAAAAACTGTTTTTT.

In this sample, this clonotype turned up a few times. V and J are TRBV4-1 and TRBJ2-7; 8 bases agree with TRBD1. CDR1 is MGHRA, CDR2 YSYEKL, per germline. After removal of 1 base from V and 6 bases from J, the junction contained 8 bases not matched to a gene. This CDR3 region has 15 residues. The CDR3 loop is CASSQGAETGVEQYF. CDR3 nucleotides: TGCGCCAGCAGCCAAGGGGCTGAGACAGGGGTCGAGCAGTACTTC.

The chain links TRBV7-2 to TRBJ1-1; D is possibly TRBD1 (5 bases). Germline CDR1 SGHTA, CDR2 FQGNSA. The CDR3 length is 16 residues. The germline V and J ends were trimmed by 2 bases and 0 bases, with 13 bases remaining between them. The CDR3 coding sequence is TGTGCCAGCAGCTTATTCCCGGGACGGATGAACACTGAAGCTTTCTTT. This codes for CASSLFPGRMNTEAFF.

This chain joins TRBV7-9 and TRBJ1-2; no firm D call. V dropped 6 bases and J dropped 1 base, with 9 bases sitting between them. The CDR3 is 13 amino acids. Germline V CDR1 and CDR2: SEHNR, FQNEAQ (reference sequence). The CDR3 DNA reads TGTGCCAGCAGTCCTCCCGTTAACTATGGCTACACCTTC. Its protein product is CASSPPVNYGYTF.

In this sample, this clonotype turned up a few times. The CDR3 loop reads CASSFGLAGGQDTQYF. CDR3 DNA: TGTGCCAGCAGCTTCGGACTAGCGGGGGGGCAAGATACGCAGTATTTT. This rearrangement joins TRBV7-9 to TRBJ2-3; 15 nucleotides line up with TRBD2. V was clipped by 3 bases and J by 5 bases; unmatched bases: 3. In germline, CDR1 is SEHNR, CDR2 FQNEAQ (reference sequence). The CDR3 length is 16 residues. Together with reference TRBV7-9 and TRBJ2-3, the CDR3 gives the full variable domain: DTGVSQNPRHKITKRGQNVTFRCDPISEHNRLYWYRQTLGQGPEFLTYFQNEAQLEKSRLLSDRFSAERPKGSFSTLEIQRTEQGDSAMYLCASSFGLAGGQDTQYFGPGTRLTVL.

The chain carries TRBV4-1 and TRBJ2-5; TRBD2 is a possible D gene (7 bases). This CDR3 has 17 residues. Trimming took off 4 bases at V and 3 bases at J, with 21 bases between the two ends. Germline CDR1 is MGHRA and CDR2 is YSYEKL. As DNA, the CDR3 is TGCGCCAGCAGCCTCAAGAAGTACGAGGGGGGGAAAGAGACCCAGTACTTC. It specifies CASSLKKYEGGKETQYF.

This sequence joins TRBV6-5 and TRBJ2-7, with 8 nucleotides matching TRBD1. J gave up 5 bases and V 6 bases, and 6 bases lay outside the gene matches. The CDR3 sequence is 13 residues long. Germline CDR1 and CDR2: MNHEY and SVGAGI. The CDR3 DNA sequence: TGTGCCAGCAGACACCAGGGGGCAAACGAGCAGTACGTC. Its protein is CASRHQGANEQYV.

V gene TRBV6-5 combines with J gene TRBJ2-5; 10 bases agree with TRBD2. The CDR3 has 16 amino acids. CDR1 and CDR2 (germline): MNHEY, SVGAGI. The V segment lost 6 bases and the J segment 0 bases; nucleotides outside the gene matches: 7. The CDR3 protein is CASSSYSGRHQETQYF. DNA for the CDR3: TGTGCCAGCAGCTCGTATAGCGGGAGGCACCAAGAGACCCAGTACTTC.

This clonotype was counted a few times. In DNA, the CDR3 is TGTGCCAGCTCACCACCGAACGGACCCTCTGGAAACACCATATATTTT. It specifies CASSPPNGPSGNTIYF. The J gene is TRBJ1-3, the V gene TRBV18; D not certain. Per germline, CDR1 KGHSH and CDR2 LQKENI. Trimming took off 0 bases at V and 0 bases at J, with 9 bases between the two ends. This CDR3 spans 16 amino acids. The full variable domain, completed using reference TRBV18 and TRBJ1-3, is NAGVMQNPRHLVRRRGQEARLRCSPMKGHSHVYWYRQLPEEGLKFMVYLQKENIIDESGMPKERFSAEFPKEGPSILRIQQVVRGDSAAYFCASSPPNGPSGNTIYFGEGSWLTVV.

The chain uses TRBV7-8 and TRBJ1-5; D gene unclear. Trimming cost V 6 bases and J 7 bases, with 10 bases left between them. This CDR3 is built from 12 residues. Per the germline V gene, CDR1 is SGHVS and CDR2 is FQNEAQ. CDR3 sequence reads: CASSGNEQPQHF. The DNA for the CDR3 is TGTGCCAGCAGTGGGAATGAGCAGCCCCAGCATTTT.

CDR3 sequence: CASSPGTGNYEQYV. The DNA of the CDR3 is TGTGCCAGCAGCCCCGGGACAGGGAACTACGAGCAGTACGTC. The rearrangement links TRBV3-1 to TRBJ2-7, with 9 bases aligning to TRBD1. The length of the CDR3 is 14 residues. From germline, CDR1 is LGHDT and CDR2 YNNKEL (reference sequence). The V gene end was trimmed by 4 bases and the J gene end by 3 bases; junction bases not matched to a gene: 4.

There are a few counts of this clonotype. V usage is TRBV5-1 and J usage is TRBJ2-3; D possibly corresponds to TRBD2 (5 bases). This CDR3 contains 13 residues. V lost 3 bases and J 5 bases, leaving 10 bases between the germline ends. Per germline, CDR1 SGHRS and CDR2 YFSETQ. The chain's CDR3 is CASSSEAEDTQYF. CDR3 bases: TGCGCCAGCAGCTCGGAGGCGGAAGATACGCAGTATTTT.

The chain combines TRBV6-6 with TRBJ1-5, with D perhaps TRBD1 (5 bases). CDR3 length equals 14 residues. The V end was cut by 7 bases, the J end by 0 bases, with 10 bases between. From germline, CDR1 is MNHNY and CDR2 SVGAGI (reference sequence). CDR3 sequence reads: CASIGGYSNQPQHF. In nucleotides, the CDR3 is TGTGCCAGCATTGGGGGGTATAGCAATCAGCCCCAGCATTTT.

This clonotype was counted ten times or more. This chain joins TRBV5-1 and TRBJ2-3, with 7 bases fitting TRBD2. Germline lookup yields CDR1 SGHRS and CDR2 YFSETQ. V lost 0 bases and J lost 2; bases outside the gene matches: 9. This CDR3 comprises 17 residues. CDR3 region: CASSLAVTGGLTDTQYF. CDR3 in DNA: TGCGCCAGCAGCTTGGCTGTTACGGGGGGACTCACAGATACGCAGTATTTT. The whole variable domain, filled in from reference TRBV5-1 and TRBJ2-3, reads KAGVTQTPRYLIKTRGQQVTLSCSPISGHRSVSWYQQTPGQGLQFLFEYFSETQRNKGNFPGRFSGRQFSNSRSEMNVSTLELGDSALYLCASSLAVTGGLTDTQYFGPGTRLTVL.

The chain employs TRBV9 and TRBJ1-2; 9 bases agree with TRBD1. The germline V gene encodes CDR1 SGDLS and CDR2 YYNGEE. CDR3 length: 14 amino acids. Trimming cost V 3 bases and J 8 bases; bases outside gene matches: 8. The CDR3 sequence is CASSAVQGARGYTF. CDR3 sequence (DNA): TGTGCCAGCAGCGCCGTACAGGGGGCGCGAGGCTACACCTTC.

V and J are TRBV6-5 and TRBJ2-2; D may be TRBD2 (5 bases). Trimming removed 8 bases from V and 5 bases from J, with 9 bases in between. The germline V gene encodes CDR1 MNHEY and CDR2 SVGAGI. This CDR3 spans 12 amino acids. The CDR3 is CASGSRTGELFF. CDR3 in DNA: TGTGCCAGCGGGAGTAGGACCGGGGAGCTGTTTTTT.

This chain connects TRBV3-1 to TRBJ2-5, with D possibly being TRBD1 (6 bases). The CDR3 is made up of 15 amino acids. In germline, CDR1 is LGHDT, CDR2 YNNKEL (reference sequence). V was clipped by 4 bases and J by 5 bases, with 17 bases between them. Here the CDR3 reads CASSLRQAAGETQYF. The CDR3 bases are TGTGCCAGCAGCCTACGACAGGCTGCCGGGGAGACCCAGTACTTC.